These T cell receptor beta chains were read from a single sample in a study of T-cell memory formation after mild COVID-19. TCRdb reprocessed the 5' RACE reads via MiXCR and lists one record per CDR3 protein. The sample carries hundreds of thousands of distinct CDR3 sequences, around 27% recorded once. Sequenced sample: PBMCs or a T cell subset sorted from them (not recorded which). Source of these receptors: an adult woman who had mild COVID-19 (a few samples of this study predate the infection). Cell type and time point are not known. CDR3s include the opening cysteine and the closing phenylalanine or tryptophan. D genes are given only for firm matches. Some rows mark clone size as missing; the rest say once, few, many or name a class of expanded clone.

abundance	d_gene	v_gene	j_gene	len	CDR3aa	CDR3nt
many	.	TRBV14	TRBJ2-1	16	CASSQDLFSSYNEQFF	TGTGCCAGCAGCCAAGATCTTTTCAGCTCCTACAATGAGCAGTTCTTC
.	.	TRBV29-1	TRBJ2-1	15	CSVPMSKPRGNEQFF	TGCAGCGTTCCTATGTCAAAGCCCCGAGGGAATGAGCAGTTCTTC
.	.	TRBV7-9	TRBJ2-2	16	CASSLSIYLNTGELFF	TGTGCCAGCAGCTTATCCATTTACCTGAACACCGGGGAGCTGTTTTTT
few	.	TRBV11-2	TRBJ2-5	16	CASSRRGLAKGETQYF	TGTGCCAGCAGCCGGCGGGGACTGGCTAAGGGAGAGACCCAGTACTTC
.	.	TRBV5-1	TRBJ1-3	15	CASSPELGSGNTIYF	TGCGCCAGCAGCCCGGAGTTGGGGTCCGGAAACACCATATATTTT
once	.	TRBV25-1	TRBJ1-4	16	CASSERDTSTNEKLFF	TGTGCCAGCAGTGAACGCGACACTTCAACTAATGAAAAACTGTTTTTT
.	TRBD2	TRBV18	TRBJ2-2	15	CASSSGGRVAGELFF	TGTGCCAGCTCATCTGGCGGGAGAGTCGCCGGGGAGCTGTTTTTT
many	.	TRBV27	TRBJ2-7	15	CASSLGQGAGYEQYF	TGTGCCAGCAGTTTAGGCCAGGGAGCAGGCTACGAGCAGTACTTC
.	TRBD1	TRBV9	TRBJ1-2	16	CASSHRDRRVDYGYTF	TGTGCCAGCAGCCATCGGGACAGGCGGGTTGACTATGGCTACACCTTC
few	.	TRBV6-2/TRBV6-3	TRBJ2-4	18	CASSYSYSSNLAKNIQYF	TGTGCCAGCAGTTACTCTTACTCGTCAAATCTAGCCAAAAACATTCAGTACTTC
.	.	TRBV29-1	TRBJ2-1	10	CSVGVNEQFF	TGCAGCGTTGGTGTTAATGAGCAGTTCTTC
.	.	TRBV11-2	TRBJ1-6	17	CASSLELGKSYNSPLHF	TGTGCCAGCAGCTTAGAATTAGGGAAAAGCTATAATTCACCCCTCCACTTT
.	.	TRBV9	TRBJ1-4	15	CASSVEGTANEKLFF	TGTGCCAGCAGCGTAGAGGGAACAGCTAATGAAAAACTGTTTTTT
.	TRBD2	TRBV3-1	TRBJ2-7	15	CASSRQTSGRDEQYF	TGTGCCAGCAGCCGCCAGACTAGCGGGAGAGACGAGCAGTACTTC
.	.	TRBV29-1	TRBJ2-1	16	CSVEDGDGPSYNEQFF	TGCAGCGTTGAAGATGGGGACGGACCCTCCTACAATGAGCAGTTCTTC
few	.	TRBV24-1	TRBJ2-1	16	CATSDEGLAGLDEQFF	TGTGCCACCAGTGATGAGGGGCTAGCAGGCCTGGATGAGCAGTTCTTC
.	TRBD1	TRBV4-2	TRBJ2-1	15	CASSQAGTGYNEQFF	TGTGCCAGCAGCCAAGCCGGGACAGGGTACAATGAGCAGTTCTTC
many	.	TRBV27	TRBJ2-7	16	CASKLYTRSLPYEQYF	TGTGCCAGCAAGCTGTATACCAGGAGCCTCCCCTACGAGCAGTACTTC
.	.	TRBV7-2	TRBJ1-1	13	CASSSRMGTEAFF	TGTGCCAGCAGCAGTCGGATGGGCACTGAAGCTTTCTTT
few	TRBD2	TRBV12-3/TRBV12-4	TRBJ2-7	14	CASRTSGSWNEQYF	TGTGCCAGTCGGACTAGCGGGAGCTGGAACGAGCAGTACTTC
few	.	TRBV7-9	TRBJ2-7	16	CASSSPVGGPYYEQYF	TGTGCCAGCAGCTCCCCAGTCGGAGGGCCGTATTACGAGCAGTACTTC
.	TRBD1	TRBV30	TRBJ1-5	14	CAWDRGTSAEPQHF	TGTGCCTGGGACAGGGGGACGTCAGCAGAGCCCCAGCATTTT
.	TRBD1	TRBV4-1	TRBJ1-2	15	CASSQGLTGPNGYTF	TGCGCCAGCAGCCAAGGATTGACAGGGCCTAATGGCTACACCTTC
.	.	TRBV12-3/TRBV12-4	TRBJ1-3	16	CASRTRGLLSGNTIYF	TGTGCCAGCAGGACCAGAGGCCTACTCTCTGGAAACACCATATATTTT
.	.	TRBV14	TRBJ1-2	12	CASSQAGDGYTF	TGTGCCAGCAGCCAGGCAGGGGATGGCTACACCTTC
.	.	TRBV12-3/TRBV12-4	TRBJ2-1	18	CASRLGPDRALFYNEQFF	TGTGCCAGCAGACTCGGGCCAGACCGAGCCCTTTTCTACAATGAGCAGTTCTTC
.	.	TRBV15	TRBJ2-5	15	CATSRDITEQETQYF	TGTGCCACCAGCAGAGATATAACAGAACAAGAGACCCAGTACTTC
.	.	TRBV7-2	TRBJ1-3	15	CASSLVTGWGNTIYF	TGTGCCAGCAGCTTAGTCACAGGGTGGGGAAACACCATATATTTT
few	TRBD2	TRBV30	TRBJ2-3	17	CAWSLARTSGLSDTQYF	TGTGCCTGGAGTCTTGCCCGGACTAGCGGGTTATCAGATACGCAGTATTTT
.	.	TRBV5-1	TRBJ2-3	12	CASSLEYDTQYF	TGCGCCAGCAGCTTGGAGTATGATACGCAGTATTTT
.	.	TRBV6-6	TRBJ2-2	13	CASSHLGTGELFF	TGTGCCAGCAGCCACCTTGGGACCGGGGAGCTGTTTTTT
.	TRBD1	TRBV6-5	TRBJ1-1	15	CASSEPGQGATEAFF	TGTGCCAGCAGTGAGCCGGGACAGGGGGCTACTGAAGCTTTCTTT
.	.	TRBV6-1	TRBJ1-1	13	CASLPAVPTEAFF	TGTGCCAGCCTCCCGGCGGTTCCCACTGAAGCTTTCTTT
many	.	TRBV19	TRBJ2-6	17	CASRSRQVDSGANVLTF	TGTGCCAGTAGGTCAAGACAGGTTGACTCTGGGGCCAACGTCCTGACTTTC
few	.	TRBV20-1	TRBJ2-7	16	CSARGARGKSIDEQYF	TGCAGTGCTAGGGGCGCTAGGGGGAAATCAATCGACGAGCAGTACTTC
few	.	TRBV12-3/TRBV12-4	TRBJ1-5	15	CASSFRGTQNQPQHF	TGTGCCAGCAGTTTTAGGGGGACACAGAATCAGCCCCAGCATTTT
few	.	TRBV20-1	TRBJ2-2	14	CSARGGRNTGELFF	TGCAGTGCCCGCGGTGGGAGGAACACCGGGGAGCTGTTTTTT
.	.	TRBV7-9	TRBJ2-5	13	CASSLVPGETQYF	TGTGCCAGCAGCTTAGTGCCGGGGGAGACCCAGTACTTC
.	.	TRBV20-1	TRBJ1-5	13	CSARGQGNQPQHF	TGCAGTGCTAGAGGTCAGGGAAATCAGCCCCAGCATTTT
.	TRBD1	TRBV13	TRBJ1-6	17	CASSLNYRQGWDSPLHF	TGTGCCAGCAGCCTAAACTACCGACAGGGTTGGGATTCACCCCTCCACTTT
.	TRBD1	TRBV27	TRBJ2-7	16	CASSLLPGQGFYEQYF	TGTGCCAGCAGTTTACTTCCGGGACAGGGGTTTTACGAGCAGTACTTC
many	.	TRBV24-1	TRBJ1-1	14	CATSSGGPYTEAFF	TGTGCCACCAGTTCAGGAGGGCCTTACACTGAAGCTTTCTTT
few	.	TRBV24-1	TRBJ1-2	14	CATSDFSYSYGYTF	TGTGCCACCAGTGATTTCAGTTATAGCTATGGCTACACCTTC
few	TRBD2	TRBV24-1	TRBJ2-1	16	CATSDRTSGSRNEQFF	TGTGCCACCAGTGACCGTACTAGCGGGAGTCGGAATGAGCAGTTCTTC
.	TRBD2	TRBV12-3/TRBV12-4	TRBJ2-7	15	CASTPGRGHSYEQYF	TGTGCCAGCACCCCGGGGAGGGGCCACTCCTACGAGCAGTACTTC
.	.	TRBV6-5	TRBJ1-3	13	CASKMTGGNTIYF	TGTGCCAGCAAAATGACAGGTGGAAACACCATATATTTT
few	.	TRBV18	TRBJ2-7	14	CASSPAIGSYEQYF	TGTGCCAGCTCACCCGCTATAGGCTCCTACGAGCAGTACTTC
few	.	TRBV12-3/TRBV12-4	TRBJ2-5	12	CASWEGGETQYF	TGTGCCAGCTGGGAAGGGGGAGAGACCCAGTACTTC
.	.	TRBV7-6	TRBJ2-5	14	CASSLGPRGETQYF	TGTGCCAGCAGCTTAGGACCGAGGGGAGAGACCCAGTACTTC
.	.	TRBV7-3	TRBJ1-1	13	CASSLFMNTEAFF	TGTGCCAGCAGCTTGTTCATGAACACTGAAGCTTTCTTT
.	.	TRBV5-1	TRBJ2-3	17	CASSLARGGGRTDTQYF	TGCGCCAGCAGCTTGGCCAGGGGCGGGGGACGCACAGATACGCAGTATTTT
few	.	TRBV4-1	TRBJ2-7	15	CASSQDWAGIYEQYF	TGCGCCAGCAGCCAAGATTGGGCGGGAATTTACGAGCAGTACTTC
few	.	TRBV2	TRBJ1-5	13	CASSDEGRQPQHF	TGTGCCAGCAGTGACGAAGGGAGGCAGCCCCAGCATTTT
few	.	TRBV7-9	TRBJ1-3	17	CASSPIGAFGSGNTIYF	TGTGCCAGCAGCCCAATAGGAGCCTTCGGATCTGGAAACACCATATATTTT
.	.	TRBV7-2	TRBJ2-3	12	CASSGYTDTQYF	TGTGCCAGCAGCGGTTACACAGATACGCAGTATTTT
.	TRBD2	TRBV6-6	TRBJ2-5	15	CASSPGLAVQETQYF	TGTGCCAGCAGCCCGGGACTAGCGGTACAAGAGACCCAGTACTTC
few	.	TRBV6-5	TRBJ1-1	16	CASSYGSQGPNTEAFF	TGTGCCAGCAGTTACGGCTCCCAGGGACCGAACACTGAAGCTTTCTTT